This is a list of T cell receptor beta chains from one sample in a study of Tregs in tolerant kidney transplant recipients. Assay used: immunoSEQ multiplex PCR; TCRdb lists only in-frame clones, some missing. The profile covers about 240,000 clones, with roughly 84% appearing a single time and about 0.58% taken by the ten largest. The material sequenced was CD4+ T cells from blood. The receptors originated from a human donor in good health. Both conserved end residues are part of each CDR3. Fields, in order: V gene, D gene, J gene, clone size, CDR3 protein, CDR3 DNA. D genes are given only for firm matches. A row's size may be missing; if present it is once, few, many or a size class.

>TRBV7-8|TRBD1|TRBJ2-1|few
CASTLWDRSPYNEQFF
TGTGCCAGCACCCTCTGGGACAGATCCCCCTACAATGAGCAGTTCTTC
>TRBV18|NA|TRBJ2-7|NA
CASSPQGLRDEQYF
TGTGCCAGCTCCCCACAGGGCTTACGAGACGAGCAGTACTTC
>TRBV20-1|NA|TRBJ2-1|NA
CTVGPKAFF
TGCACCGTGGGCCCTAAGGCATTCTTC
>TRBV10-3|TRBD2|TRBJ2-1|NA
CAIMGAGDTTIKFF
TGTGCCATCATGGGAGCGGGAGATACCACTATTAAGTTCTTC
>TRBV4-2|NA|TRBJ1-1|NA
CAASRGLMNTEAFF
TGTGCCGCCAGTCGGGGTCTTATGAACACTGAAGCTTTCTTT
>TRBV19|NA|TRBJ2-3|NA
CASSMDPSTDTQYF
TGTGCCAGTAGTATGGATCCTAGCACAGATACGCAGTATTTT
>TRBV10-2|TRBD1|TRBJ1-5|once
CASRQGNQPQHF
TGCGCCAGCCGACAGGGTAATCAGCCCCAGCATTTT
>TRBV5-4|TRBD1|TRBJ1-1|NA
CASSLEAGGTEAFF
TGTGCCAGCAGCTTGGAAGCAGGGGGTACTGAAGCTTTCTTT
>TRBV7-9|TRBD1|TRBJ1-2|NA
CASSLLGQTNYGYTF
TGTGCCAGCAGCTTATTGGGACAGACTAACTATGGCTACACCTTC
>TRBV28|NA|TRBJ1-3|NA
CASSLRQGNTIYF
TGTGCCAGCAGTTTACGGCAGGGAAACACCATATATTTT
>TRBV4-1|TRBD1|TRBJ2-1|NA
CASSQSRDRGTDEQFF
TGCGCCAGCAGCCAATCCAGGGACAGGGGTACAGATGAGCAGTTCTTC
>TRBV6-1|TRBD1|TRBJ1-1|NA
CASKTGSAEAFF
TGTGCCAGCAAGACAGGGAGCGCTGAAGCTTTCTTT
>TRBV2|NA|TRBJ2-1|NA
CASNRRGSYNEQFF
TGTGCCAGCAACCGACGGGGCTCCTACAATGAGCAGTTCTTC
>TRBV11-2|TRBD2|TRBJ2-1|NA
CASSSFSGTNHEQFF
TGTGCCAGCAGCTCGTTTAGCGGGACCAACCATGAGCAGTTCTTC
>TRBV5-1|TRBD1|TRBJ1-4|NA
CASSFNRGAEKLFF
TGCGCCAGCAGCTTCAACAGGGGGGCTGAAAAACTGTTTTTT
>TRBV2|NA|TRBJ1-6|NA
CASSARQGFNSPLHF
TGTGCCAGCAGTGCCCGCCAGGGGTTTAATTCACCCCTCCACTTT